The 20 T cell receptor beta chains below come from one sample, sequenced in a study of radiotherapy plus CTLA-4 blockade in lung cancer. Generated by immunoSEQ multiplex PCR, the TCRdb table keeps only in-frame clones and is missing some. This table holds about 70,000 clones, around 80% found once. The source was peripheral blood, collected from a patient treated with radiotherapy plus ipilimumab. The origin of the receptors is a human donor with non-small cell lung cancer who had a complete response to radiotherapy plus ipilimumab.

The table lists this clone with a few counts. The CDR3 reads CASSFIAWGETQYF. In DNA form, the CDR3 reads TGTGCCAGCAGCTTTATAGCGTGGGGAGAGACCCAGTACTTC. The chain combines TRBV11-3 with TRBJ2-5; possibly TRBD2 for D (5 bases). Between the trimmed V and J ends, which lost 3 bases and 4 bases, there was a span of 12 bases. The CDR3 totals 14 residues. Germline assignment: CDR1 SGHNT and CDR2 YENEEA.

The rearrangement links TRBV6-1 to TRBJ1-2; D unclear. The germline gives CDR1 MNHNS, CDR2 SASEGT. The CDR3 length is 13 residues. The V end lost 3 bases, the J end lost 8 bases, and 13 bases lay between the germline ends. DNA for the CDR3: TGTGCCAGCAGTGATCCAGCTCGGCGAGGCTACACCTTC. It translates to CASSDPARRGYTF.

CDR3 coding DNA: TGTGCCAGCAGCTTAAGGGGGCTAGGTATACGAATCAATGAGCAGTTCTTC. Protein: CASSLRGLGIRINEQFF. The V call is TRBV5-6, the J call TRBJ2-1, with TRBD1 matching 7 bases. CDR3 length: 17 residues. CDR1 and CDR2 from the germline V gene are SGHDT and YYEEEE. V shed 2 bases and J 6 bases; nucleotides not matched to a gene: 14.

The chain couples TRBV28 to TRBJ2-2; D not resolved. V was cut by 7 bases and J by 5 bases, with 17 bases left in between. CDR1 is MDHEN, CDR2 SYDVKM, per germline. This CDR3 is 15 amino acids long. CDR3 in DNA: TGTGCCAGCACCCCCTTGGCCAGGAGTACCGGGGAGCTGTTTTTT. Its protein product is CASTPLARSTGELFF.

The chain joins TRBV7-9 to TRBJ1-5; D is uncertain. Germline V CDR1 and CDR2: SEHNR, FQNEAQ (reference sequence). The V end lost 4 bases, the J end lost 1 base, and 14 bases lay between the germline ends. The CDR3 is 16 amino acids. This CDR3 is CASSSPNAQSNQPQHF. The CDR3, as DNA: TGTGCCAGCAGCTCCCCAAACGCACAGAGCAATCAGCCCCAGCATTTT.

This chain links TRBV5-1 with TRBJ1-1; D unclear. Trimming left V 0 bases short and J 4 bases short, with 10 bases between. The CDR3 runs to 14 residues. Germline CDR1 SGHRS, CDR2 YFSETQ. The chain's CDR3 is CASSLEAGGTEAFF. The DNA of the CDR3 is TGCGCCAGCAGCTTGGAGGCAGGCGGCACTGAAGCTTTCTTT.

The chain recombines TRBV7-2 with TRBJ1-2; tentatively, D is TRBD1 (6 bases). Per germline, CDR1 SGHTA and CDR2 FQGNSA. The CDR3 spans 13 residues. V shed 5 bases and J shed 8 bases, with 15 bases lying between them. In DNA form, the CDR3 reads TGTGCCAGCAGCCAGAGGGGGGGCCGAGGCTACACCTTC. Translating gives CASSQRGGRGYTF.

This clone was counted once. The chain links TRBV19 to TRBJ1-2; 9 nucleotides match TRBD1. The length of the CDR3 is 16 residues. V shed 1 base and J 4 bases; nucleotides not matched to a gene: 7. In germline, CDR1 is LNHDA, CDR2 SQIVND (reference sequence). The CDR3 sequence is CASSIGRRQGVYGYTF. Written as DNA, the CDR3 is TGTGCCAGTAGTATAGGGAGGCGACAGGGGGTCTATGGCTACACCTTC. Filled out from reference TRBV19 and TRBJ1-2, the complete variable domain reads DGGITQSPKYLFRKEGQNVTLSCEQNLNHDAMYWYRQDPGQGLRLIYYSQIVNDFQKGDIAEGYSVSREKKESFPLTVTSAQKNPTAFYLCASSIGRRQGVYGYTFGSGTRLTVV.

This clone has only one observation. The gene calls are TRBV4-1 and TRBJ2-3; 8 nucleotides align to TRBD2. The germline gives CDR1 MGHRA, CDR2 YSYEKL. CDR3 length: 19 amino acids. V shed 3 bases, J shed 3 bases, and the junction held 17 bases outside the gene matches. CDR3 loop: CASSHPSTSGGGGTDTQYF. CDR3 nucleotides: TGCGCCAGCAGCCACCCAAGCACTAGCGGAGGGGGTGGTACAGATACGCAGTATTTT.

The CDR3 DNA reads TGTGCCTTCTCGACACAGAATAATAATTCACCCCTCCACTTT. Protein product: CAFSTQNNNSPLHF. The V and J genes are TRBV30 and TRBJ1-6; no clear D. V lost 7 bases to trimming and J lost 5 bases, with 15 bases between them. Germline CDR1 and CDR2: GTSNPN and SVGIG (reference sequence). The CDR3 covers 14 residues.

The rearrangement joins TRBV6-1 to TRBJ1-4; TRBD1 is a possible D gene (5 bases). V lost 4 bases and J 0 bases, leaving 12 bases between the germline ends. The CDR3 length is 16 residues. Germline V gives CDR1 MNHNS, CDR2 SASEGT. CDR3 nucleotide sequence: TGTGCCAGCAGTGGGACACCCGCAGCAACTAATGAAAAACTGTTTTTT. It yields the protein CASSGTPAATNEKLFF.

This sequence joins TRBV29-1 and TRBJ1-2; 11 positions match TRBD1. This CDR3 is built from 14 residues. Germline V gene lookup returns CDR1 SQVTM and CDR2 ANQGSEA. The V gene end was trimmed by 6 bases and the J gene end by 3 bases; junction bases not matched to a gene: 6. CDR3 in DNA: TGCAGCGTCGGACAGGGGGCGGGGGACTATGGCTACACCTTC. Its protein product is CSVGQGAGDYGYTF. Looking up the rest from reference TRBV29-1 and TRBJ1-2 gives the full variable domain: SAVISQKPSRDICQRGTSLTIQCQVDSQVTMMFWYRQQPGQSLTLIATANQGSEATYESGFVIDKFPISRPNLTFSTLTVSNMSPEDSSIYLCSVGQGAGDYGYTFGSGTRLTVV.

J is TRBJ1-6 and V is TRBV5-4; D is unclear. Trimming removed 4 bases from V and 8 bases from J, with 22 bases in between. The CDR3 is 17 amino acids. Germline CDR1 is SGHNT and CDR2 is YYREEE (reference sequence). CDR3 region: CASSPSGGLVSDSPLHF. DNA of the CDR3: TGTGCCAGCAGCCCCTCGGGCGGTCTCGTAAGTGATTCACCCCTCCACTTT.

The V gene is TRBV27, the J gene TRBJ2-5; D may correspond to TRBD1 or TRBD2 (5 bases each). CDR3 length: 13 residues. Trimming removed 6 bases at V and 4 bases at J, with 12 bases between. CDR1 is MNHEY and CDR2 is SMNVEV in the germline V gene (reference sequence). CDR3 sequence: CASRIRGSETQYF. For the CDR3, the DNA is TGTGCCAGCAGGATCCGGGGCTCAGAGACCCAGTACTTC.

This clone was counted a few times. The V call is TRBV4-3, the J call TRBJ2-5; D possibly corresponds to TRBD1 (6 bases). V was cut by 0 bases and J by 7 bases, with 12 bases left in between. The CDR3 spans 14 residues. Looked up from germline, CDR1 is LGHNA and CDR2 is YSLEER. The CDR3 loop reads CASSQDYRVGTQYF. The CDR3 nucleotides read TGCGCCAGCAGCCAAGACTACAGGGTAGGGACCCAGTACTTC.

This chain connects TRBV6-1 to TRBJ2-7, with 8 bases matching TRBD1. Per germline, CDR1 MNHNS and CDR2 SASEGT. The V and J ends lost 6 bases and 2 bases, in that order; junction bases with no gene match: 3. This CDR3 region has 13 residues. CDR3 in DNA: TGTGCCAGCAGGGGGACAGGCCCCTACGAGCAGTACTTC. As protein: CASRGTGPYEQYF.

The chain joins TRBV19 to TRBJ2-2; 9 bases fit TRBD2. With 5 bases clipped from V and 2 bases from J, the junction kept 3 bases outside the gene matches. CDR3 size: 15 residues. Per germline, CDR1 LNHDA and CDR2 SQIVND (reference sequence). Here the CDR3 reads CASSLSGGNTGELFF. The CDR3 region has the DNA TGTGCCAGTAGTCTTAGCGGGGGAAACACCGGGGAGCTGTTTTTT.

This clone was detected a few times. The rearrangement uses TRBV6-6 and TRBJ1-2; 7 bases line up with TRBD1. This CDR3 is built from 14 residues. The V and J ends lost 6 bases and 5 bases, in that order; junction bases with no gene match: 9. Germline loops: CDR1 MNHNY, CDR2 SVGAGI (reference sequence). The DNA of the CDR3 is TGTGCCAGCAGAACCTTTGGGACAGTATATGGCTACACCTTC. Its protein product is CASRTFGTVYGYTF.

The chain is built from TRBV4-3 and TRBJ1-5; D unresolved. Trimming took off 0 bases at V and 4 bases at J, with 10 bases between the two ends. This CDR3 is built from 15 residues. Germline assignment: CDR1 LGHNA and CDR2 YSLEER. DNA of the CDR3: TGCGCCAGCAGCCAAGATAGTAGAGGAAATCAGCCCCAGCATTTT. Translating gives CASSQDSRGNQPQHF.

This clone came up a few times. The V and J genes are TRBV15 and TRBJ1-1; maybe TRBD1 (5 bases). Trimming left V 5 bases short and J 8 bases short, with 15 bases between. Germline V gene lookup returns CDR1 LNHNV and CDR2 YYDKDF (reference sequence). The CDR3 is 13 amino acids. For the CDR3, the DNA is TGTGCCACCAGCGGACGGGGCGCGTTAGAAGCTTTCTTT. It yields the protein CATSGRGALEAFF.